The 25 T cell receptor beta chains presented below share a single source sample, sequenced in a study of OX40 agonist ivuxolimab in advanced cancers. Libraries were prepared by immunoSEQ multiplex PCR; TCRdb keeps only in-frame clonotypes and omits some of them. Of about 48,000 clones in the sample, about 87% were seen once. The source material was CD4+ or CD8+ T cells sorted from blood, sampled in a trial of the OX40 agonist ivuxolimab. The source is an adult with an advanced solid tumor such as melanoma, head and neck, liver or kidney cancer.

V is TRBV4-2 and J is TRBJ1-1, with D hard to call. V lost 0 bases to trimming and J lost 1 base, with 6 bases between them. Germline-derived CDR1 and CDR2 are LGHNA and YNFKEQ. The length of the CDR3 is 14 residues. CDR3: CASSQEHRNTEAFF. The CDR3 DNA follows: TGTGCCAGCAGCCAAGAGCACAGGAACACTGAAGCTTTCTTT.

This clone was seen only once. The V gene is TRBV4-3, the J gene TRBJ1-1; D is unclear. The CDR3 consists of 15 residues. Germline assignment: CDR1 LGHNA and CDR2 YSLEER. V was shortened by 4 bases and J by 1 base, with 13 bases between the two germline ends. CDR3 in DNA: TGCGCCAGCAGCCCGCGGGTAGGTGGGAACACTGAAGCTTTCTTT. Amino acids: CASSPRVGGNTEAFF.

The table lists this clone with a few counts. The J gene is TRBJ2-1, the V gene TRBV9; weak D call: TRBD2 (6 bases). V dropped 3 bases and J dropped 0 bases, with 10 bases sitting between them. The germline CDR1 and CDR2 sequences are SGDLS and YYNGEE. This CDR3 is 15 amino acids long. CDR3 bases: TGTGCCAGCAGCGCGAGCGGGTTCTCCTACAATGAGCAGTTCTTC. Protein product: CASSASGFSYNEQFF.

The chain links TRBV5-6 to TRBJ2-7, with 8 bases matching TRBD2. This CDR3 has 14 amino acids. V trimming: 0 bases; J trimming: 2 bases; junction bases outside the gene matches: 1. Per the germline V gene, CDR1 is SGHDT and CDR2 is YYEEEE. CDR3 residues: CASSLGGLAYEQYF. The CDR3 region has the DNA TGTGCCAGCAGCTTGGGGGGACTAGCCTACGAGCAGTACTTC.

The chain carries TRBV2 and TRBJ2-2, with 8 bases fitting TRBD2. The CDR3 runs 14 residues. Germline lookup yields CDR1 SNHLY and CDR2 FYNNEI. Trimming cost V 8 bases and J 7 bases; bases outside gene matches: 9. CDR3 sequence reads: CASLERGGIGELFF. The CDR3 DNA reads TGTGCCAGCCTTGAACGGGGGGGTATCGGGGAGCTGTTTTTT.

This sequence joins TRBV19 and TRBJ2-6; the D gene is possibly TRBD2 (6 bases). V lost 3 bases, J lost 0 bases, and 12 bases lay in between. The CDR3 has 17 residues. Germline-derived CDR1 and CDR2 are LNHDA and SQIVND (reference sequence). The chain's CDR3 is CASSIPGVISGANVLTF. DNA for the CDR3: TGTGCCAGTAGTATTCCGGGGGTAATCTCTGGGGCCAACGTCCTGACTTTC.

The V call is TRBV19, the J call TRBJ1-5, with D tentatively TRBD1 (6 bases). CDR1 and CDR2 from the germline V gene are LNHDA and SQIVND (reference sequence). This CDR3 has 15 amino acids. The V and J ends lost 9 bases and 0 bases respectively, with 15 bases between them. This chain's CDR3 is CARQGLHPSNQPQHF. The CDR3 nucleotides read TGTGCCAGACAGGGTCTTCACCCTAGCAATCAGCCCCAGCATTTT. The entire variable domain, with the rest obtained from reference TRBV19 and TRBJ1-5, is as follows: DGGITQSPKYLFRKEGQNVTLSCEQNLNHDAMYWYRQDPGQGLRLIYYSQIVNDFQKGDIAEGYSVSREKKESFPLTVTSAQKNPTAFYLCARQGLHPSNQPQHFGDGTRLSIL.

The chain carries TRBV18 and TRBJ2-1; TRBD1 agrees at 7 bases. V dropped 8 bases and J dropped 7; count of bases not matched to a gene: 8. Germline V gives CDR1 KGHSH, CDR2 LQKENI. The CDR3 is 13 residues long. CDR3 loop: CASLRGLWNEQFF. The CDR3 nucleotides are TGTGCCAGCCTTAGGGGGCTTTGGAATGAGCAGTTCTTC.

The J gene is TRBJ2-1, the V gene TRBV7-3; 8 bases fit TRBD2. Looked up from germline, CDR1 is SGHTA and CDR2 is FQGTGA. J was trimmed by 6 bases and V by 1 base; bases with no gene match: 5. This CDR3 comprises 15 residues. Here the CDR3 DNA reads TGTGCCAGCAGCTTAAGCGGCCTAGCGGGCAATGAGCAGTTCTTC. The encoded protein is CASSLSGLAGNEQFF. Drawing the rest from reference TRBV7-3 and TRBJ2-1, the complete variable domain is GAGVSQTPSNKVTEKGKYVELRCDPISGHTALYWYRQSLGQGPEFLIYFQGTGAADDSGLPNDRFFAVRPEGSVSTLKIQRTERGDSAVYLCASSLSGLAGNEQFFGPGTRLTVL.

This chain connects TRBV5-1 to TRBJ2-2; TRBD1 agrees at 11 bases. The CDR3 length is 16 residues. V lost 2 bases, J lost 4 bases, and 4 bases stayed unmatched. CDR1 and CDR2 from the germline V gene are SGHRS and YFSETQ. The CDR3 loop is CASSFFGTGGTGELFF. CDR3 DNA: TGCGCCAGCAGCTTTTTCGGGACAGGGGGCACCGGGGAGCTGTTTTTT. Full variable domain (rest looked up from reference TRBV5-1 and TRBJ2-2): KAGVTQTPRYLIKTRGQQVTLSCSPISGHRSVSWYQQTPGQGLQFLFEYFSETQRNKGNFPGRFSGRQFSNSRSEMNVSTLELGDSALYLCASSFFGTGGTGELFFGEGSRLTVL.

The chain has TRBV5-4 and TRBJ2-5; 9 bases fit TRBD1. V shed 2 bases, J shed 5 bases, and the junction held 7 bases outside the gene matches. Germline V CDR1 and CDR2: SGHNT, YYREEE (reference sequence). CDR3 length: 15 residues. As DNA, the CDR3 is TGTGCCAGCAGCTTACCAACAGGGGGCCGTGAGACCCAGTACTTC. This encodes CASSLPTGGRETQYF. The full variable domain, its missing parts supplied by reference TRBV5-4 and TRBJ2-5, is ETGVTQSPTHLIKTRGQQVTLRCSSQSGHNTVSWYQQALGQGPQFIFQYYREEENGRGNFPPRFSGLQFPNYSSELNVNALELDDSALYLCASSLPTGGRETQYFGPGTRLLVL.

This rearrangement joins TRBV18 to TRBJ1-6, with 7 bases identical to TRBD1. The CDR3 has 17 residues. The germline gives CDR1 KGHSH, CDR2 LQKENI. V shed 5 bases and J 5 bases; nucleotides not matched to a gene: 12. The CDR3 nucleotides read TGTGCCAGCTCAGCCCTTCCCGGGGACAGAGATAATTCACCCCTCCACTTT. Residues: CASSALPGDRDNSPLHF.

J is TRBJ2-4 and V is TRBV6-5; 13 bases fit TRBD2. The CDR3 is 16 residues long. Germline values: CDR1 MNHEY, CDR2 SVGAGI. Unmatched junction bases numbered 1, after V lost 4 bases and J lost 1 base. CDR3: CASSSLAGGAKNIQYF. In DNA, the CDR3 is TGTGCCAGCAGTTCACTAGCGGGGGGGGCCAAAAACATTCAGTACTTC.

The rearrangement uses TRBV19 and TRBJ1-5; unclear D gene. The ends were cut back, 3 bases at V and 2 bases at J, with 8 bases in the middle. The CDR3 runs to 14 residues. Germline V gives CDR1 LNHDA, CDR2 SQIVND (reference sequence). This chain's CDR3 is CASSMRVRNQPQHF. The CDR3 nucleotides are TGTGCCAGTAGTATGAGGGTGCGCAATCAGCCCCAGCATTTT.

This chain connects TRBV9 to TRBJ2-2, with 10 bases lining up with TRBD2. The CDR3 is 17 amino acids. Germline values: CDR1 SGDLS, CDR2 YYNGEE. V trimming: 4 bases; J trimming: 3 bases; junction bases outside the gene matches: 9. The CDR3 region has the DNA TGTGCCAGCAGCCCCCGGGGTAGCGGGAGGTACACCGGGGAGCTGTTTTTT. This codes for CASSPRGSGRYTGELFF.

The J gene is TRBJ1-4, the V gene TRBV15, with 9 bases aligning to TRBD1. The CDR3 contains 16 residues. V lost 1 base and J lost 8; bases outside the gene matches: 8. The V gene's germline CDR1 is LNHNV and CDR2 YYDKDF (reference sequence). The CDR3 DNA reads TGTGCCACCAGCAGAGCCTCCGGGACAGGGTTAGAAAAACTGTTTTTT. It is translated as CATSRASGTGLEKLFF.

This chain joins TRBV6-6 and TRBJ1-6; D remains unclear. The CDR3 covers 16 residues. The V end lost 4 bases, the J end lost 8 bases, and 18 bases lay between the germline ends. Germline loops: CDR1 MNHNY, CDR2 SVGAGI (reference sequence). DNA of the CDR3: TGTGCCAGCAGTTCTACAATAGGGTTTGGGGATTCACCCCTCCACTTT. Amino acids: CASSSTIGFGDSPLHF.

The V and J genes are TRBV7-6 and TRBJ2-7; perhaps TRBD1 as D (6 bases). Germline V gene data show CDR1 as SGHVS and CDR2 as FNYEAQ. The ends were cut back, 5 bases at V and 5 bases at J, with 13 bases in the middle. The CDR3 is 13 residues long. CDR3 region: CASSERTADEQYF. Written as DNA, the CDR3 is TGTGCCAGCAGCGAGCGGACAGCGGACGAGCAGTACTTC.

V gene TRBV6-6 combines with J gene TRBJ1-2; D possibly corresponds to TRBD1 (5 bases). Looked up from germline, CDR1 is MNHNY and CDR2 is SVGAGI (reference sequence). V gave up 2 bases and J gave up 8 bases, with 18 bases separating them. The CDR3 is 15 amino acids. Written as DNA, the CDR3 is TGTGCCAGCAGTTACCTTATTCAGGGTTCTGGCGGCTACACCTTC. Its protein product is CASSYLIQGSGGYTF.

The CDR3 loop reads CAISGGVGPDTQYF. In DNA, the CDR3 is TGTGCCATCAGTGGAGGAGTGGGACCAGATACGCAGTATTTT. The chain links TRBV10-3 to TRBJ2-3; either TRBD1 or TRBD2 may fit D (5 bases each). This CDR3 region has 14 residues. Germline V gene data show CDR1 as ENHRY and CDR2 as SYGVKD. Trimming left V 4 bases short and J 4 bases short, with 12 bases between.

This clone has just one count. The chain links TRBV27 to TRBJ1-2, with D unclear. The CDR3 length is 14 residues. The V gene's germline CDR1 is MNHEY and CDR2 SMNVEV (reference sequence). Trimming shortened V by 4 bases and J by 3 bases, and 12 bases separated the two germline ends. CDR3 residues: CASSSADPDYGYTF. CDR3 bases: TGTGCCAGCAGTTCCGCGGACCCCGACTATGGCTACACCTTC.

Written as DNA, the CDR3 is TGTGCCAGCAGCAAGACCGGGACAGGGAACACTGAAGCTTTCTTT. It encodes CASSKTGTGNTEAFF. The rearrangement links TRBV2 to TRBJ1-1; TRBD1 matches at 8 bases. The CDR3 length is 15 residues. The germline CDR1 and CDR2 sequences are SNHLY and FYNNEI. The J segment lost 1 base and the V segment lost 6 bases, leaving 7 bases of the junction unmatched.

V is TRBV19 and J is TRBJ1-2; possible D gene TRBD1, 5 bases. This CDR3 comprises 15 residues. The V end was cut by 3 bases, the J end by 8 bases, with 19 bases between. Germline assignment: CDR1 LNHDA and CDR2 SQIVND (reference sequence). The CDR3 protein is CASSIPGTATAGYTF. Here the CDR3 DNA reads TGTGCCAGTAGTATTCCCGGGACCGCGACCGCGGGCTACACCTTC.

This clone was recorded once. V is TRBV11-1 and J is TRBJ2-7, with D tentatively TRBD1 or TRBD2 (6 bases each). V shed 1 base and J shed 6 bases, with 10 bases lying between them. The CDR3 is 13 residues long. Germline CDR1 is SGHAT and CDR2 is FQDESV (reference sequence). This CDR3 is CASSLGGALEQYF. CDR3 DNA: TGTGCCAGCAGCTTAGGGGGGGCACTCGAGCAGTACTTC.

V and J are TRBV19 and TRBJ1-2, with a tentative D call TRBD1 (6 bases). The CDR3 spans 15 residues. Germline assignment: CDR1 LNHDA and CDR2 SQIVND (reference sequence). The V gene lost 7 bases and the J gene lost 7 bases, with 22 bases spanning the gap. CDR3 DNA: TGTGCCAGTAACTCAATGGGGGGGGCAAGGAGTGGCTACACCTTC. Protein sequence: CASNSMGGARSGYTF.